This record looks at one TCR beta chain sequence and its context. This CDR3 contains 14 residues. Germline values: CDR1 MNHNY, CDR2 SVGAGI (reference sequence). V trimming: 2 bases; J trimming: 5 bases; junction bases outside the gene matches: 3. The data originate from a study of shared clonotypes between healthy human individuals. Measured with immunoSEQ multiplex PCR; TCRdb has only the in-frame clones, and not every one. Of under 2,500,000 clones in the sample, more than 90% were seen once. What was sequenced was naive CD4+ T cells sorted from blood. As to subset: CD45RA+ positively selected. The rearrangement joins TRBV6-6 to TRBJ2-4; TRBD1 agrees at 7 bases. The sequence came from a man between 18 and 29 years old in good health. In DNA, the CDR3 is TGTGCCAGCAGTTACGGGGACAGCCAAAACATTCAGTACTTC. Translating gives CASSYGDSQNIQYF.